This TCR beta chain appears in the sequencing data of a study of T-cell reconstitution after alpha-beta-depleted transplantation in children. This clonotype was seen a handful of times. Preparation of the TCRbeta library was carried out with unique molecular identifiers. Each CDR3 protein is one row after TCRdb ran MiXCR on the PCR reads. The sample has about 91,000 distinct CDR3 sequences; 7.5% to 9.5% are singletons. The V segment lost 5 bases and the J segment 5 bases; nucleotides outside the gene matches: 12. The CDR3 has 15 amino acids. Germline CDR1 MNHNS, CDR2 SASEGT. This rearrangement joins TRBV6-1 to TRBJ2-7, with 7 bases aligning to TRBD1. This receptor was obtained from a human donor who donated a stem cell graft to a child with congenital amegakaryocytic thrombocytopenia. The specimen comprised PBMCs from the stem cell graft donor, sampled from the stem cell graft. The CDR3 region is CASSPDRMFEDEQYF. CDR3 nucleotide sequence: TGTGCCAGCAGTCCGGACAGGATGTTTGAGGACGAGCAGTACTTC.